Listed below are T cell receptor beta chains from one sample, sequenced in a study of cytomegalovirus exposure and HLA in healthy donors. Profiling relied on immunoSEQ multiplex PCR, and the TCRdb table lists in-frame clones only, not all of them. Of approximately 150,000 clones listed, about 85% are singletons. Sequencing input: PBMCs. The receptors stem from a man between 25 and 39 years old in good health and CMV-seropositive. Each CDR3 is given with its conserved first and last residue. Fields, in order: J gene, V gene, clone size, D gene, CDR3 protein, CDR3 DNA. D genes are given only for firm matches. Clone size is given for some rows only: seen once, a few or many times, or a class if the clone is expanded.

TRBJ1-1 | TRBV4-1 | . | . | CASSPDRRNTEAFF | TGCGCCAGCAGTCCCGACAGGAGGAACACTGAAGCTTTCTTT
TRBJ2-5 | TRBV29-1 | . | . | CSVEPGGETQYF | TGCAGCGTTGAGCCAGGGGGGGAGACCCAGTACTTC
TRBJ2-7 | TRBV5-1 | . | . | CASSLSGGGYEQYF | TGCGCCAGCAGCTTGTCCGGGGGTGGCTACGAGCAGTACTTC
TRBJ2-2 | TRBV9 | . | . | CASSVADTGELFF | TGTGCCAGCAGCGTAGCTGACACCGGGGAGCTGTTTTTT
TRBJ2-3 | TRBV7-2 | . | . | CASSSDWNTDTQYF | TGTGCCAGCAGCTCGGACTGGAACACAGATACGCAGTATTTT
TRBJ2-1 | TRBV10-3 | . | . | CAISESGVENEQFF | TGTGCCATCAGTGAATCGGGGGTTGAGAATGAGCAGTTCTTC
TRBJ1-2 | TRBV4-3 | . | . | CASSHASYGYTF | TGCGCCAGCAGCCATGCCAGCTATGGCTACACCTTC
TRBJ1-5 | TRBV29-1 | . | . | CSAKEGNQPQHF | TGCAGCGCAAAAGAGGGCAATCAGCCCCAGCATTTT
TRBJ2-2 | TRBV4-3 | . | TRBD2 | CASSQEPSGYTGELFF | TGCGCCAGCAGCCAAGAGCCTAGCGGGTATACCGGGGAGCTGTTTTTT
TRBJ2-5 | TRBV5-6 | . | . | CASSFQRGTQYF | TGTGCCAGCAGCTTTCAGAGAGGGACCCAGTACTTC
TRBJ1-2 | TRBV7-2 | . | . | CASSLALQANSYGYTF | TGTGCCAGCAGCTTAGCTCTCCAGGCCAACTCCTATGGCTACACCTTC
TRBJ2-2 | TRBV5-4 | . | . | CASSRGTGGLFF | TGTGCCAGCAGCCGGGGAACCGGGGGGCTGTTTTTT
TRBJ2-1 | TRBV7-6 | . | . | CASSARDSSSDEQFF | TGTGCCAGCAGCGCCCGGGACTCCTCGAGCGATGAGCAGTTCTTC
TRBJ2-7 | TRBV19 | . | TRBD1 | CASSGQARTYEQYF | TGTGCCAGTTCAGGACAGGCTAGAACCTACGAGCAGTACTTC
TRBJ2-1 | TRBV5-4 | once | TRBD1 | CASSVRQGSYNEQFF | TGTGCCAGCAGCGTCCGACAGGGCAGCTACAATGAGCAGTTCTTC
TRBJ2-1 | TRBV19 | . | TRBD2 | CASTKHNRDRGLAGLLYDNEQFF | TGTGCCAGTACCAAACACAACCGGGACAGGGGACTAGCGGGACTTCTCTATGACAATGAGCAGTTCTTC
TRBJ2-5 | TRBV7-2 | . | TRBD1 | CASRRRDRGQETQYF | TGTGCCAGCAGACGCCGGGACAGGGGGCAAGAGACCCAGTACTTC
TRBJ2-3 | TRBV7-3 | . | TRBD2 | CASSLTGLAGADTQYF | TGTGCCAGCAGCTTAACGGGACTAGCGGGGGCTGATACGCAGTATTTT
TRBJ1-2 | TRBV30 | once | TRBD1 | CAWRSFDRGNYGYTF | TGTGCCTGGAGAAGTTTTGACAGGGGCAACTATGGCTACACCTTC
TRBJ2-1 | TRBV7-2 | . | TRBD1 | CASSPSRDRGLYEQFF | TGTGCCAGCAGCCCGTCTAGGGACAGGGGGTTGTATGAGCAGTTCTTC
TRBJ1-2 | TRBV7-9 | once | . | CSSVPRAGIDNGYTF | TGTTCCAGCGTCCCTCGGGCAGGGATAGATAATGGCTACACCTTC
TRBJ2-7 | TRBV2 | . | TRBD1 | CASVGRFGTGLREQYF | TGTGCCAGCGTAGGAAGGTTCGGGACAGGATTACGCGAGCAGTACTTC
TRBJ1-2 | TRBV25-1 | . | TRBD1 | CASSGPWDRGKIGYTF | TGTGCCAGCAGTGGTCCTTGGGACAGGGGGAAAATAGGCTACACCTTC
TRBJ2-2 | TRBV9 | . | . | CASSVGASGNTGELFF | TGTGCCAGCAGCGTAGGTGCCAGCGGGAACACCGGGGAGCTGTTTTTT
TRBJ2-1 | TRBV9 | once | TRBD2 | CASSAGTSGSQQFF | TGTGCCAGCAGCGCCGGGACTAGCGGGAGTCAGCAGTTCTTC
TRBJ1-5 | TRBV5-1 | . | . | CASSLTLTNQPQHF | TGCGCCAGCAGCCTAACACTGACAAATCAGCCCCAGCATTTT
TRBJ2-7 | TRBV11-3 | few | . | CASSSSPSYEQYF | TGTGCCAGCAGCTCCTCCCCTTCCTACGAGCAGTACTTC
TRBJ1-1 | TRBV4-3 | few | . | CASSAGSQAEAFF | TGCGCCAGCAGTGCAGGGTCTCAGGCTGAAGCTTTCTTT
TRBJ1-2 | TRBV5-6 | few | TRBD1 | CASSIQGSSGYTF | TGTGCCAGCAGCATACAGGGGTCGAGTGGCTACACTTTC
TRBJ1-1 | TRBV5-1 | . | . | CASSLVGAAEAFF | TGCGCCAGCAGCCTAGTGGGAGCCGCTGAAGCTTTCTTT
TRBJ2-3 | TRBV5-1 | . | . | CASSLNGITDTQYF | TGCGCCAGCAGCTTGAACGGTATCACAGATACGCAGTATTTT
TRBJ2-1 | TRBV4-3 | . | . | CASSQATISGVYNEQFF | TGCGCCAGCAGCCAAGCGACTATTAGCGGAGTCTACAATGAGCAGTTCTTC
TRBJ2-1 | TRBV9 | . | . | CASSRRAEQSYNEQFF | TGTGCCAGCAGCAGACGAGCGGAGCAATCCTACAATGAGCAGTTCTTC
TRBJ1-1 | TRBV18 | . | . | CASSPLGENTEAFF | TGTGCCAGCTCACCGCTCGGGGAGAACACTGAAGCTTTCTTT
TRBJ2-3 | TRBV7-9 | . | . | CASSPRRTTTDTQYF | TGTGCCAGCAGCCCCCGACGGACTACCACAGATACGCAGTATTTT
TRBJ1-2 | TRBV6-5 | . | TRBD1 | CASSPDRAWVYGYTF | TGTGCCAGCAGCCCCGACAGGGCGTGGGTCTATGGCTACACCTTC
TRBJ2-1 | TRBV9 | . | TRBD2 | CASSVAGGSYNEQFF | TGTGCCAGCAGCGTAGCGGGAGGTTCCTACAATGAGCAGTTCTTC
TRBJ2-5 | TRBV6-5 | once | . | CASSYSNEWETQYF | TGTGCCAGCAGTTATAGTAACGAATGGGAGACCCAGTACTTC
TRBJ2-2 | TRBV5-6 | . | . | CASSLARGWDTGELFF | TGTGCCAGCAGCTTGGCCAGGGGCTGGGACACCGGGGAGCTGTTTTTT
TRBJ2-2 | TRBV7-2 | once | TRBD2 | CASSLVLAGSNTGELFF | TGTGCCAGCAGCTTAGTTCTAGCGGGTTCCAACACCGGGGAGCTGTTTTTT
TRBJ1-1 | TRBV18 | . | . | CASSLGGNTEAFF | TGTGCCAGCTCACTCGGGGGAAACACTGAAGCTTTCTTT
TRBJ1-2 | TRBV5-5 | . | . | CASSLDSSNSIYGYTF | TGTGCCAGCAGCTTGGACAGTTCCAACTCGATTTATGGCTACACCTTC
TRBJ2-6 | TRBV2 | . | . | CASTMRTSGANVLTF | TGTGCCAGCACCATGAGAACCTCTGGGGCCAACGTCCTGACTTTC
TRBJ1-1 | TRBV7-6 | . | . | CASSLRIGRAEAFF | TGTGCCAGCAGCTTAAGGATTGGGCGGGCTGAAGCTTTCTTT
TRBJ2-6 | TRBV9 | . | . | CASTTSSGANVLTF | TGTGCCAGCACCACAAGCTCTGGGGCCAACGTCCTGACTTTC
TRBJ2-2 | TRBV7-8 | once | . | CASSRARGGELFF | TGTGCCAGCAGCCGAGCGAGAGGCGGGGAGCTGTTTTTT
TRBJ2-7 | TRBV7-9 | . | TRBD1 | CASTPPSGTGLYEQYF | TGTGCCAGCACCCCTCCCTCTGGGACAGGGTTATACGAGCAGTACTTC
TRBJ2-1 | TRBV9 | . | . | CASSVFARVGNEQFF | TGTGCCAGCAGCGTATTCGCGAGGGTTGGCAATGAGCAGTTCTTC
TRBJ2-7 | TRBV5-4 | . | TRBD1 | CASSLAGTGGYEQYF | TGTGCCAGCAGCTTGGCCGGGACAGGGGGGTACGAGCAGTACTTC
TRBJ2-2 | TRBV2 | . | TRBD1 | CASSPWTGVGTGELFF | TGTGCCAGCAGCCCGTGGACAGGGGTGGGGACCGGGGAGCTGTTTTTT